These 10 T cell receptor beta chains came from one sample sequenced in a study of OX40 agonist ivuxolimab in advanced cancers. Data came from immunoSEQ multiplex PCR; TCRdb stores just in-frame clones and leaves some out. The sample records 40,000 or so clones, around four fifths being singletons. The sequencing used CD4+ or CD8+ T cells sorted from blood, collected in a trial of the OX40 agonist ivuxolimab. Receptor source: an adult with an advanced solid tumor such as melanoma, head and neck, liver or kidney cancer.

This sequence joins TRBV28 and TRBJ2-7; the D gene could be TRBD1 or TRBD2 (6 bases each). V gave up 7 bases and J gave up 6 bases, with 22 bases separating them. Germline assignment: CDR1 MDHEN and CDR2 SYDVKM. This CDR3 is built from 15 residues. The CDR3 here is CASTKGGSRRVEQYF. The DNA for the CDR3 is TGTGCCAGCACCAAAGGGGGGTCCCGCCGGGTCGAGCAGTACTTC.

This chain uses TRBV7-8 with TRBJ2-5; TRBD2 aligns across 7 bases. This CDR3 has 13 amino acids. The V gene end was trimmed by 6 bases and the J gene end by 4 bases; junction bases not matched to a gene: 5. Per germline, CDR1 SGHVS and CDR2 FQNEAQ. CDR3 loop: CASSPIAGETQYF. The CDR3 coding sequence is TGTGCCAGCAGTCCGATAGCGGGAGAGACCCAGTACTTC.

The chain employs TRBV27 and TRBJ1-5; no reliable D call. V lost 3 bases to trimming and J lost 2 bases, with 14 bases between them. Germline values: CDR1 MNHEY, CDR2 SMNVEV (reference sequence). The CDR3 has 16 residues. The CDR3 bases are TGTGCCAGCAGTTTGGATCCAGCTGGGGGCAATCAGCCCCAGCATTTT. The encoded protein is CASSLDPAGGNQPQHF.

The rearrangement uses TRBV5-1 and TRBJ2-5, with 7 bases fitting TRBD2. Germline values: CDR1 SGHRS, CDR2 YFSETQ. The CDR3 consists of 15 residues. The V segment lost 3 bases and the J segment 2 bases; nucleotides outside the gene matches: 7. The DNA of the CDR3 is TGCGCCAGCAGCTCCCCGGGGGGTCGACAAGAGACCCAGTACTTC. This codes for CASSSPGGRQETQYF.

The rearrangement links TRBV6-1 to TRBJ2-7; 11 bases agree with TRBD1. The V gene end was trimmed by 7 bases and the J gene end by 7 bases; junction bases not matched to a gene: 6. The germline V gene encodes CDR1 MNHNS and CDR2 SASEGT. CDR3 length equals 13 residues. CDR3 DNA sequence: TGTGCCAGCACTGGACAGGGGGCGCGGGAGCAGTACTTC. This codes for CASTGQGAREQYF.

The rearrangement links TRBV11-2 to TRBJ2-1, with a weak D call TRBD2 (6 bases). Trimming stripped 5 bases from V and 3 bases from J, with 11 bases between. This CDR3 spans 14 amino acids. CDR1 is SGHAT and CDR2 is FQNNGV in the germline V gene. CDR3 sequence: CASSTGRDYNEQFF. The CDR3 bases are TGTGCCAGCAGCACCGGGCGGGACTACAATGAGCAGTTCTTC.

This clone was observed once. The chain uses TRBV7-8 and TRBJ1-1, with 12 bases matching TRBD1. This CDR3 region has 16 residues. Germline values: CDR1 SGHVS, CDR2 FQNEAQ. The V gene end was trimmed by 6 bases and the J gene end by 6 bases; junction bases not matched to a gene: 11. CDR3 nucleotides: TGTGCCAGCAGGAAGAGGGGGACAGGGGGCGACGCTGAAGCTTTCTTT. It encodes CASRKRGTGGDAEAFF.

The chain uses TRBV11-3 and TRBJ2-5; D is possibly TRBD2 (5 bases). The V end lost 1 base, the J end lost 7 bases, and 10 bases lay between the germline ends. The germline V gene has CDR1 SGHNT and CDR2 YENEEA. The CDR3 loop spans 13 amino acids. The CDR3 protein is CASSLAGRGTQYF. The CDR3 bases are TGTGCCAGCAGCTTAGCCGGCCGGGGGACCCAGTACTTC.

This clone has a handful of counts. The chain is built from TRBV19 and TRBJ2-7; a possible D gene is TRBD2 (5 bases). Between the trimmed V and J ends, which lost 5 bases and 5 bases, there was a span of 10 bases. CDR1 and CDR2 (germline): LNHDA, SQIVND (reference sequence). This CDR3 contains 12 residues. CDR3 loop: CASSARGNEQYF. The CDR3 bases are TGTGCCAGTAGTGCTCGAGGGAACGAGCAGTACTTC.

CDR3 protein: CASRETSGRNNEQFF. The CDR3, as DNA: TGTGCCAGCAGGGAAACTAGCGGGCGTAACAATGAGCAGTTCTTC. The V gene is TRBV2, the J gene TRBJ2-1; 9 nucleotides line up with TRBD2. J lost 5 bases, V lost 6 bases, and 8 bases had no gene match. The germline CDR1 and CDR2 sequences are SNHLY and FYNNEI. The CDR3 consists of 15 residues.